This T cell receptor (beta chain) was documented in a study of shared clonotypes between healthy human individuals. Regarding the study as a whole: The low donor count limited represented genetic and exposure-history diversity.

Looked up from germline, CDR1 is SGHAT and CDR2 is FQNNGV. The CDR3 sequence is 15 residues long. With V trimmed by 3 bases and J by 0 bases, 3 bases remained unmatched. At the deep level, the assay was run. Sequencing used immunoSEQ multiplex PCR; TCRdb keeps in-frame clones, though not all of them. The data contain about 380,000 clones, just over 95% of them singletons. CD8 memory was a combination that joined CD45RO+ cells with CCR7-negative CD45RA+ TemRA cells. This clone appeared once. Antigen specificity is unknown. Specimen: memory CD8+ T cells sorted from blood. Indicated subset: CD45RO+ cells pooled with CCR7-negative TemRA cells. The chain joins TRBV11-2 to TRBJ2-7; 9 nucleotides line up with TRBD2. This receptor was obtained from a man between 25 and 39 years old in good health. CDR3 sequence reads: CASSFAGGPSYEQYF. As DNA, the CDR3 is TGTGCCAGCAGCTTTGCGGGAGGGCCCTCCTACGAGCAGTACTTC.